This entry lists 28 T cell receptor beta chains sequenced from one sample in a study of blood T cell repertoires in COVID-19. Here immunoSEQ multiplex PCR was the method, and the copy in TCRdb shows in-frame clones only, minus some. The profile shows approximately 200,000 clones, around 85% of them singletons. Sequencing was carried out using peripheral blood. These receptors came from a man aged 70-80 years with active or convalescent COVID-19.

This chain uses TRBV18 with TRBJ1-4, with TRBD1 identical over 8 bases. J was trimmed by 3 bases and V by 6 bases; bases with no gene match: 3. Germline CDR1 and CDR2: KGHSH and LQKENI. CDR3 size: 14 residues. CDR3 coding DNA: TGTGCCAGCTCGCGACAGGGGTCTAATGAAAAACTGTTTTTT. It encodes CASSRQGSNEKLFF. Full variable domain (outside the CDR3, taken from reference TRBV18 and TRBJ1-4): NAGVMQNPRHLVRRRGQEARLRCSPMKGHSHVYWYRQLPEEGLKFMVYLQKENIIDESGMPKERFSAEFPKEGPSILRIQQVVRGDSAAYFCASSRQGSNEKLFFGSGTQLSVL.

The chain couples TRBV28 to TRBJ2-5, with 7 positions matching TRBD1. The junction had 12 bases not matched to a gene; V was cut back by 3 bases and J by 5 bases. This CDR3 has 16 residues. The germline V gene has CDR1 MDHEN and CDR2 SYDVKM. In DNA, the CDR3 is TGTGCCAGCAGTTTGGGCAGGGGGTACTCTGTCGAGACCCAGTACTTC. It yields the protein CASSLGRGYSVETQYF.

This rearrangement joins TRBV30 to TRBJ1-2, with a tentative D call TRBD1 (5 bases). Deletions cut 4 bases from V and 4 bases from J, with 13 bases between. The CDR3 loop spans 13 amino acids. Germline CDR1 GTSNPN, CDR2 SVGIG (reference sequence). The chain's CDR3 is CAWNSGRAYGYTF. The CDR3 coding sequence is TGTGCCTGGAACTCAGGGAGGGCCTATGGCTACACCTTC. Full variable domain (rest looked up from reference TRBV30 and TRBJ1-2): SQTIHQWPATLVQPVGSPLSLECTVEGTSNPNLYWYRQAAGRGLQLLFYSVGIGQISSEVPQNLSASRPQDRQFILSSKKLLLSDSGFYLCAWNSGRAYGYTFGSGTRLTVV.

This CDR3 reads CASSPGVPTEAFF. As DNA, the CDR3 is TGTGCCAGCAGCCCAGGGGTCCCCACTGAAGCTTTCTTT. V is TRBV12-3 or TRBV12-4 and J is TRBJ1-1, with D maybe TRBD1 (6 bases). The CDR3 covers 13 residues. V lost 6 bases to trimming and J lost 4 bases, with 12 bases between them.

J is TRBJ2-1 and V is TRBV28; tentative D call: TRBD1 (6 bases). V was pared by 4 bases and J by 9 bases, with 22 bases between. This CDR3 has 16 amino acids. The V gene's germline CDR1 is MDHEN and CDR2 SYDVKM. The CDR3 loop is CASSSTVGTSNTEQFF. In nucleotides, the CDR3 is TGTGCCAGCAGTTCGACGGTGGGGACATCCAATACTGAGCAGTTCTTC.

This clone has only a few counts. The chain combines TRBV6-4 with TRBJ2-3, with D perhaps matching TRBD1 (5 bases). The CDR3 is made up of 14 amino acids. Trimming removed 0 bases from V and 1 base from J, with 5 bases in between. Germline assignment: CDR1 MRHNA and CDR2 SNTAGT. The CDR3 sequence: CASSDSTGTDTQYF. The CDR3 nucleotides are TGTGCCAGCAGTGACTCGACAGGCACAGATACGCAGTATTTT.

V is TRBV7-6 and J is TRBJ1-5; TRBD1 matches 8 bases. V lost 5 bases to trimming and J lost 3 bases; unmatched junction nucleotides: 9. The germline gives CDR1 SGHVS, CDR2 FNYEAQ. The CDR3 contains 16 residues. Here the CDR3 reads CASSQGTGGLNQPQHF. As DNA, the CDR3 is TGTGCCAGCAGCCAAGGGACAGGAGGACTCAATCAGCCCCAGCATTTT.

This clone was seen only a few times. The J gene is TRBJ2-5, the V gene TRBV5-1; 8 nucleotides agree with TRBD2. The CDR3 has 16 amino acids. V was clipped by 6 bases and J by 6 bases; unmatched bases: 16. In germline, CDR1 is SGHRS, CDR2 YFSETQ. CDR3 protein: CASTLGELAGLQTQYF. The CDR3, as DNA: TGCGCCAGCACCCTGGGGGAGCTAGCGGGCTTGCAGACCCAGTACTTC.

This clone came up once. The chain couples TRBV6-2 or TRBV6-3 to TRBJ1-5; D is unclear. The germline V gene has CDR1 MNHEY and CDR2 SVGEGT. The CDR3 loop spans 12 amino acids. Trimming cost V 4 bases and J 4 bases, with 5 bases left between them. Here the CDR3 DNA reads TGTGCCAGCAGTTTTCTTAATCAGCCCCAGCATTTT. Translating gives CASSFLNQPQHF.

The J gene is TRBJ2-2, the V gene TRBV4-1; D may be TRBD2 (5 bases). V was shortened by 0 bases and J by 5 bases, with 13 bases between the two germline ends. The CDR3 is made up of 16 amino acids. Germline CDR1 and CDR2: MGHRA and YSYEKL. This chain's CDR3 is CASSQDSGLKTGELFF. The CDR3 nucleotides are TGCGCCAGCAGCCAAGATTCCGGACTTAAGACCGGGGAGCTGTTTTTT.

Concerning this clone itself: The same CDR3 is also encoded by other DNA sequences in this sample. The chain has TRBV7-9 and TRBJ1-1; a possible D gene is TRBD1 (6 bases). In germline, CDR1 is SEHNR, CDR2 FQNEAQ (reference sequence). Trimming took 1 base from V and 4 from J, leaving 10 bases between them. The CDR3 runs to 14 residues. The CDR3 region is CASSLVGQPTEAFF. CDR3 DNA: TGTGCCAGCAGCTTAGTGGGACAACCCACTGAAGCTTTCTTT. Together with reference TRBV7-9 and TRBJ1-1, the CDR3 gives the full variable domain: DTGVSQNPRHKITKRGQNVTFRCDPISEHNRLYWYRQTLGQGPEFLTYFQNEAQLEKSRLLSDRFSAERPKGSFSTLEIQRTEQGDSAMYLCASSLVGQPTEAFFGQGTRLTVV.

The V gene is TRBV7-9, the J gene TRBJ2-2, with D unclear. V shed 1 base and J shed 3 bases, with 6 bases lying between them. The CDR3 contains 14 residues. Germline lookup yields CDR1 SEHNR and CDR2 FQNEAQ (reference sequence). CDR3 nucleotides: TGTGCCAGCAGCTTAGGGCCTCACACCGGGGAGCTGTTTTTT. The encoded protein is CASSLGPHTGELFF.

In this sample, this clone turned up once. The V and J genes are TRBV21-1 and TRBJ2-1; the table calls TRBD2, which could not be checked here. TRBV21-1 is an annotated pseudogene. This CDR3 region has 17 residues. The CDR3 bases are TGTGCCAGCCGTCGGGGGGGAATAGATAAGTCCTACAATGAGCAGTTCTTC. Translating it yields CASRRGGIDKSYNEQFF.

In this sample, this clone turned up a few times. The chain has TRBV2 and TRBJ2-3; no reliable D call. Germline V gene lookup returns CDR1 SNHLY and CDR2 FYNNEI. The V end was cut by 3 bases, the J end by 8 bases, with 12 bases between. The CDR3 is 13 amino acids. CDR3 region: CASSEVVMVTQYF. The CDR3 DNA sequence: TGTGCCAGCAGTGAGGTAGTTATGGTTACGCAGTATTTT.

The chain combines TRBV15 with TRBJ2-7, with 10 bases identical to TRBD1. Germline CDR1 LNHNV, CDR2 YYDKDF (reference sequence). The CDR3 is 15 residues long. V shed 1 base and J 6 bases; nucleotides not matched to a gene: 6. CDR3 residues: CATSRAGTGAVEQYF. CDR3 DNA: TGTGCCACCAGCAGAGCCGGGACAGGGGCGGTCGAGCAGTACTTC.

The chain has TRBV6-5 and TRBJ2-1, with D unclear. This CDR3 region has 16 residues. Germline-derived CDR1 and CDR2 are MNHEY and SVGAGI. V lost 2 bases and J lost 0, with 11 bases in between. CDR3 nucleotides: TGTGCCAGCAGTTACCGACACTTTAGCTCCTACAATGAGCAGTTCTTC. It is translated as CASSYRHFSSYNEQFF.

This chain uses TRBV10-2 with TRBJ2-1, with TRBD2 matching over 12 bases. CDR1 and CDR2 from the germline V gene are WSHSY and SAAADI. This CDR3 region has 15 residues. Losses at the gene ends were 8 bases for V and 6 bases for J; bases not matched to a gene: 8. CDR3: CASLKLAGGANEQFF. The CDR3 DNA reads as TGCGCCAGCTTAAAACTAGCGGGAGGAGCCAATGAGCAGTTCTTC.

The CDR3 nucleotides read TGTGCCTCAGGACTTGGAACAGGGTTGCGGGAGCAGTACTTC. Amino acids: CASGLGTGLREQYF. The chain couples TRBV15 to TRBJ2-7; possible D gene TRBD1, 6 bases. Germline V gene sequence: CDR1 LNHNV, CDR2 YYDKDF (reference sequence). Deletions cut 11 bases from V and 7 bases from J, with 24 bases between. The CDR3 spans 14 residues.

The CDR3 nucleotides are TGTGCCAGCAGCTTGGCGGGCACAGATACGCAGTATTTT. Protein product: CASSLAGTDTQYF. The chain recombines TRBV5-5 with TRBJ2-3; D is ambiguous. Deletions cut 0 bases from V and 1 base from J, with 3 bases between. Looked up from germline, CDR1 is SGHKS and CDR2 is YYEKEE (reference sequence). The CDR3 has 13 amino acids.

This chain connects TRBV21-1 to TRBJ1-3; the table's D call, TRBD1, has no DNA check behind it. TRBV21-1 is a known pseudogene. There are 17 residues in the CDR3. The CDR3 spells CASSEDRDSLSGNTIYF. DNA for the CDR3: TGTGCCAGCAGCGAAGATAGAGACAGTCTCTCTGGAAACACCATATATTTT.

This clone came up once. A read error may account for a junction end that differs from germline. The chain links TRBV6-2 or TRBV6-3 to TRBJ1-2, with a tentative D call TRBD1 (5 bases). This CDR3 is built from 14 residues. Germline CDR1 MNHEY, CDR2 SVGEGT. Here the CDR3 DNA reads TGTGTCAGCAGTTACGCCTCTGAAGGGGTTGGCTACACCTTC. It is translated as CVSSYASEGVGYTF.

The CDR3 reads CASSFTGVNEKLFF. In DNA form, the CDR3 reads TGCGCCAGCAGCTTCACAGGGGTTAATGAAAAACTGTTTTTT. The rearrangement joins TRBV5-1 to TRBJ1-4, with 7 bases identical to TRBD1. Unmatched junction bases numbered 2, after V lost 2 bases and J lost 4 bases. Per the germline V gene, CDR1 is SGHRS and CDR2 is YFSETQ. The CDR3 has 14 residues.

This clone was counted a single time. The chain has TRBV28 and TRBJ1-3, with a possible D match to TRBD1 (6 bases). V lost 5 bases to trimming and J lost 0 bases, with 14 bases between them. The germline V gene has CDR1 MDHEN and CDR2 SYDVKM. This CDR3 comprises 16 residues. The CDR3 spells CASSRLGAPSGNTIYF. The CDR3 bases are TGTGCCAGCAGTAGATTGGGGGCCCCCTCTGGAAACACCATATATTTT. Combining the CDR3 with reference TRBV28 and TRBJ1-3 gives the whole variable domain DVKVTQSSRYLVKRTGEKVFLECVQDMDHENMFWYRQDPGLGLRLIYFSYDVKMKEKGDIPEGYSVSREKKERFSLILESASTNQTSMYLCASSRLGAPSGNTIYFGEGSWLTVV.

The J gene is TRBJ2-5, the V gene TRBV5-1; 10 nucleotides line up with TRBD2. J lost 5 bases, V lost 0 bases, and 4 bases had no gene match. The CDR3 runs 15 residues. The germline V gene encodes CDR1 SGHRS and CDR2 YFSETQ. The chain's CDR3 is CASSLGTSGRETQYF. CDR3 nucleotide sequence: TGCGCCAGCAGCTTGGGGACTAGCGGTAGGGAGACCCAGTACTTC.

V gene TRBV7-9 combines with J gene TRBJ2-7; D call uncertain. Per germline, CDR1 SEHNR and CDR2 FQNEAQ (reference sequence). V was cut by 5 bases and J by 6 bases, with 11 bases left in between. This CDR3 spans 12 amino acids. The CDR3 sequence: CASSPDIGEQYF. DNA for the CDR3: TGTGCCAGCAGCCCCGACATCGGCGAGCAGTACTTC.

This clone was picked up one time. The V and J genes are TRBV28 and TRBJ1-5; 9 nucleotides line up with TRBD1. CDR1 MDHEN and CDR2 SYDVKM come from the germline V gene. The CDR3 length is 16 residues. The V gene end was trimmed by 2 bases and the J gene end by 5 bases; junction bases not matched to a gene: 7. CDR3 in amino acids: CASSLVAGQGYQPQHF. The CDR3 DNA is TGTGCCAGCAGTTTAGTTGCAGGACAGGGGTATCAGCCCCAGCATTTT.

The rearrangement links TRBV5-1 to TRBJ2-3, with TRBD2 as a possible D gene (6 bases). V gave up 1 base and J gave up 2 bases, with 14 bases separating them. Germline V gives CDR1 SGHRS, CDR2 YFSETQ. This CDR3 is built from 16 residues. CDR3 protein: CASSLPGRDLTDTQYF. In DNA form, the CDR3 reads TGCGCCAGCAGCTTGCCAGGGCGGGACCTCACAGATACGCAGTATTTT.

The rearrangement links TRBV28 to TRBJ1-5; 7 bases align to TRBD1. The length of the CDR3 is 14 residues. The germline V gene encodes CDR1 MDHEN and CDR2 SYDVKM. V lost 2 bases to trimming and J lost 5 bases; unmatched junction nucleotides: 3. CDR3 loop: CASSLPGTDQPQHF. The DNA for the CDR3 is TGTGCCAGCAGTTTACCCGGGACAGATCAGCCCCAGCATTTT.